This TCR beta chain was identified in a study of spatial heterogeneity in lung cancer. The wider study: Detection consistently captured more beta-chain sequences than alpha-chain sequences. The mean occurrence of each unique TCR and UMI combination in raw reads exceeded nine.

The time point: sample taken at primary tumor resection. The sequenced material consisted of unsorted whole RNA from tumor, nontumor lung or frozen PBMC. Samples came from roughly 75 TRACERx patients with untreated early-stage lung cancer. In the library, each TCR cDNA molecule bore its own unique molecular identifier. TCRdb re-called the 5' RACE reads with MiXCR, one entry per CDR3 protein. The sample carries some 23,000 distinct CDR3 sequences, 5.5% to 8.5% recorded once. There are 15 residues in the CDR3. Trimming shortened V by 10 bases and J by 0 bases, and 16 bases separated the two germline ends. In germline, CDR1 is WSHSY, CDR2 SAAADI. This clonotype was picked up many times.

The V gene is TRBV10-2, the J gene TRBJ1-5; D is ambiguous. This material consisted of PBMCs, taken at surgery. The TCR comes from a male donor with early-stage non-small cell lung cancer. CDR3 amino acids: CATAEVAASNQPQHF. For the CDR3, the DNA is TGCGCCACCGCCGAAGTGGCAGCTAGCAATCAGCCCCAGCATTTT.